This T cell receptor (beta chain) comes out of a study of T cells in Graves' hyperthyroidism and ophthalmopathy. General study points: Before onset, ophthalmopathy was predicted by the model a median 6.5 months earlier.

TCR beta CDR3 region amplification was performed from RNA transcripts. When the TCR CDR3 underwent first-round RT-PCR, the HTBI primer set was used. A single record per CDR3 protein comes from TCRdb applying MiXCR to the multiplex PCR reads. This sample carries approximately 300,000 distinct CDR3 sequences, over 15% of them seen once, and the ten largest clones take over 50%. In the ophthalmopathy cohort, Clinical Activity Score was at least 3, NOSPECS grade at least 4, and duration under 3 months. Diagnostic decisions used clinical symptoms, serum thyroxine and TRAb, thyroid ultrasound and orbital computed tomography. Out of less than 12 ml of fresh peripheral blood came the PBMCs. About this clonotype itself: Its antigen is unidentified.

Trimming took off 5 bases at V and 1 base at J, with 14 bases between the two ends. The germline V gene encodes CDR1 SGHNT and CDR2 YENEEA. This CDR3 is built from 15 residues. The chain has TRBV11-3 and TRBJ1-1; possibly TRBD1 for D (5 bases). This clonotype originated in a woman aged 55-75 years with Graves' ophthalmopathy. Sequencing used blood. The CDR3 nucleotides read TGTGCCAGCAGCACTGGGGGGATTAGGAACACTGAAGCTTTCTTT. Translating it yields CASSTGGIRNTEAFF.